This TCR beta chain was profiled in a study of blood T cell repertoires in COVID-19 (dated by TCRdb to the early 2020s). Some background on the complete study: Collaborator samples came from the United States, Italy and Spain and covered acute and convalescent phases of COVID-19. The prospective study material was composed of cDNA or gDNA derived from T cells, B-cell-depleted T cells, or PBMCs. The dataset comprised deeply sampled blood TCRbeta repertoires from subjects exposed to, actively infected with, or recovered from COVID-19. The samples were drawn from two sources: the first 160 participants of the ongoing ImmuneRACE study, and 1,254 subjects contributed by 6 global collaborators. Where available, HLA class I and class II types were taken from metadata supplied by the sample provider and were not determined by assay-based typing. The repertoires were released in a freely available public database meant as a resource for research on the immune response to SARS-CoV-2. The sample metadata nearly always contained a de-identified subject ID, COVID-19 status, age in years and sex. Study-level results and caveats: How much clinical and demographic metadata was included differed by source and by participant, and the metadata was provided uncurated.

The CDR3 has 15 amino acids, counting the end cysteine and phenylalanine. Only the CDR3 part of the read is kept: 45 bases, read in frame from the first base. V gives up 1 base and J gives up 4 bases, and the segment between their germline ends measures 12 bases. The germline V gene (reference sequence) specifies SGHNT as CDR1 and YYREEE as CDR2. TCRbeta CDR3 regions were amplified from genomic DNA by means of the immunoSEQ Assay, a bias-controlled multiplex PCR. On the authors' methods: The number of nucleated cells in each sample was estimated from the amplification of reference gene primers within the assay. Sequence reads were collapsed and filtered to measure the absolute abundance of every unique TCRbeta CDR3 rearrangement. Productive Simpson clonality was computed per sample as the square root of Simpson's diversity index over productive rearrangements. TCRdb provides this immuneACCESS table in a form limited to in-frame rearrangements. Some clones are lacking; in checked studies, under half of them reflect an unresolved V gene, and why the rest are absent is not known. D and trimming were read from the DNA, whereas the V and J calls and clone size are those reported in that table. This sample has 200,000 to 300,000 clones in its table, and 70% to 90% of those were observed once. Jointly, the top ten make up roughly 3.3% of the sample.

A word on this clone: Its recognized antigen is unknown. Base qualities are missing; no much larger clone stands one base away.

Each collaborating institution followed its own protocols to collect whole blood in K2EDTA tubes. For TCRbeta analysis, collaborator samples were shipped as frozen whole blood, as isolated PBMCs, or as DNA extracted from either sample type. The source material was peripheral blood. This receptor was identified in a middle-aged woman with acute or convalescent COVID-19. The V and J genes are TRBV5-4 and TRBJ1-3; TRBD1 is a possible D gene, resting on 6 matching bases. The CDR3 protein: CASSLWGLGGNTIYF. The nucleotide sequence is TGTGCCAGCAGCTTGTGGGGGCTCGGCGGAAACACCATATATTTT.